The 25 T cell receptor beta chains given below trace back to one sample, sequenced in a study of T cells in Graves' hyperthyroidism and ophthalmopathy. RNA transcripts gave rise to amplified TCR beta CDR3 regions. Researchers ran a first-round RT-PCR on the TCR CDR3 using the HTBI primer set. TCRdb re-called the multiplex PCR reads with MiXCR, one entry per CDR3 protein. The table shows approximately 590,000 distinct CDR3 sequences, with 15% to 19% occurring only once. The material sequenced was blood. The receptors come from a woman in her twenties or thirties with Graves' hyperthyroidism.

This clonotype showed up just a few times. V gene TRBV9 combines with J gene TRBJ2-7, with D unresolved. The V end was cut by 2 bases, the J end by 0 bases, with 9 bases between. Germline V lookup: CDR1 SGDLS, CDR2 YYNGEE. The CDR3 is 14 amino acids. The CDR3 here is CASSVSLSSYEQYF. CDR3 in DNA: TGTGCCAGCAGCGTGTCCCTCAGCTCCTACGAGCAGTACTTC.

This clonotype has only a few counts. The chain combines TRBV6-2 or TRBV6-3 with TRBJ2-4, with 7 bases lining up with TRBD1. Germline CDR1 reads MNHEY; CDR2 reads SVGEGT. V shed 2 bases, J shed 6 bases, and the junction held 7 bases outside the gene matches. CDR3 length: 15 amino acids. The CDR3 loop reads CASSYETGWGNIQYF. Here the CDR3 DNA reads TGTGCCAGCAGTTACGAGACAGGGTGGGGAAACATTCAGTACTTC.

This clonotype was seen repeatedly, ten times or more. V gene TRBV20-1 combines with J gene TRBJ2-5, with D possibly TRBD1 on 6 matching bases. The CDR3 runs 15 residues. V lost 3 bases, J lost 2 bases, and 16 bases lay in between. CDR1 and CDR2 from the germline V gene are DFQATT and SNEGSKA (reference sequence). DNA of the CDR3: TGCAGTGCTAGTGGAGCAGGGGCAGATCAAGAGACCCAGTACTTC. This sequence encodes CSASGAGADQETQYF.

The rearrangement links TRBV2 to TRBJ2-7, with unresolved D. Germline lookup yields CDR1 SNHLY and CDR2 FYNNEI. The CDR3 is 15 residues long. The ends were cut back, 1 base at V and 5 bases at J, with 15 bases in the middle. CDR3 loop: CASSEEAALLHEQYF. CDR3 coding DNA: TGTGCCAGCAGTGAAGAGGCGGCCCTCCTACACGAGCAGTACTTC.

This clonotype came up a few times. CDR3 sequence (DNA): TGTGCCAGCAGTTTATTACTAGCCGGGGCACCGAACACCGGGGAGCTGTTTTTT. It encodes CASSLLLAGAPNTGELFF. The genes are TRBV28 and TRBJ2-2; D perhaps matches TRBD2 (6 bases). The CDR3 length is 18 residues. Germline CDR1 reads MDHEN; CDR2 reads SYDVKM. The V and J ends lost 1 base and 0 bases respectively, with 15 bases between them.

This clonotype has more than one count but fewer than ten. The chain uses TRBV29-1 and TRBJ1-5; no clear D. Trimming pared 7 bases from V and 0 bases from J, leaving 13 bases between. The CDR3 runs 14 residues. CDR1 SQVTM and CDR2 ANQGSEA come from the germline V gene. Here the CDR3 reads CSAIWQDSNQPQHF. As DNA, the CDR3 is TGCAGCGCCATTTGGCAGGATAGCAATCAGCCCCAGCATTTT.

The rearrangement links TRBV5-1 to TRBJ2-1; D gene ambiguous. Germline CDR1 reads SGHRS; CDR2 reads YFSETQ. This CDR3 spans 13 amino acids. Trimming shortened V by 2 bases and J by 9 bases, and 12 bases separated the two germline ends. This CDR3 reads CASSFGRRPEQFF. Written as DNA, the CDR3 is TGCGCCAGCAGCTTCGGACGCCGACCTGAGCAGTTCTTC.

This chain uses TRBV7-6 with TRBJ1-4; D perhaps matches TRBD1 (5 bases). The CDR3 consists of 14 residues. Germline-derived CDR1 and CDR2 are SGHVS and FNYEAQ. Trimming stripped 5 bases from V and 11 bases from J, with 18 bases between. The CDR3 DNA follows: TGTGCCAGCAGCAACGGCCGGAAAGGGGACAAACTGTTTTTT. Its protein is CASSNGRKGDKLFF.

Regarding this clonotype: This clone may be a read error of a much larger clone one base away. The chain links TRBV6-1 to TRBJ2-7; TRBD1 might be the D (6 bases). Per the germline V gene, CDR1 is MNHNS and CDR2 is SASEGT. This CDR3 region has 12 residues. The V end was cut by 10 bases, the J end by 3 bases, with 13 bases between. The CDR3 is CANRDIGYEQYF. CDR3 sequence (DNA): TGTGCCAACAGGGACATAGGCTACGAGCAGTACTTC.

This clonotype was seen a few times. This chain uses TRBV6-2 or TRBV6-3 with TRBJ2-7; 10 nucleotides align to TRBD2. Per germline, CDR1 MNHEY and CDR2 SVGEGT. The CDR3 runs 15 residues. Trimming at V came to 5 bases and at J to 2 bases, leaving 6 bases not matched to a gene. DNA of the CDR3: TGTGCCAGCAGTGACAGCGGGAGGGCTACCTACGAGCAGTACTTC. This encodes CASSDSGRATYEQYF.

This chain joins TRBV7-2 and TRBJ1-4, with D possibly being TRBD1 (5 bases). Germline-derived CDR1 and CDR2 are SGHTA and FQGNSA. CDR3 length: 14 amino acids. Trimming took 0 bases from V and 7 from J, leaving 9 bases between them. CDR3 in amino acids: CASSLAVGGEKLFF. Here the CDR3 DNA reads TGTGCCAGCAGCTTAGCGGTTGGGGGTGAAAAACTGTTTTTT.

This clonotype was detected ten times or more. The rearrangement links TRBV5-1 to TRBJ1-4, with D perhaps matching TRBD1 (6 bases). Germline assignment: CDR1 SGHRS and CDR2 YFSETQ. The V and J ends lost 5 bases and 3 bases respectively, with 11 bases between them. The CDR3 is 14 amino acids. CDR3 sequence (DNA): TGCGCCAGCAGTCTACAGGGTTCTAATGAAAAACTGTTTTTT. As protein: CASSLQGSNEKLFF.

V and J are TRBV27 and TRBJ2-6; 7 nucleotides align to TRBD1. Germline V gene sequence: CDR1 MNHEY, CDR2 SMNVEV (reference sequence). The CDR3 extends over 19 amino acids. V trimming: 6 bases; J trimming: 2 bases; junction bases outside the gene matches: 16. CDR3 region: CASRHRTGRRAAGANVLTF. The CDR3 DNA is TGTGCCAGCAGACACAGGACAGGCCGCAGAGCGGCTGGGGCCAACGTCCTGACTTTC.

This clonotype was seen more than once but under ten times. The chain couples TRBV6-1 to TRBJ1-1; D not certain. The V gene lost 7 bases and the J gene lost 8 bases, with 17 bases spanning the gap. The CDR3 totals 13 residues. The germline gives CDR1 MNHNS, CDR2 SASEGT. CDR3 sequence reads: CASTAIRVLEAFF. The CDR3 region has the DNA TGTGCCAGCACAGCCATTCGGGTCCTGGAAGCTTTCTTT.

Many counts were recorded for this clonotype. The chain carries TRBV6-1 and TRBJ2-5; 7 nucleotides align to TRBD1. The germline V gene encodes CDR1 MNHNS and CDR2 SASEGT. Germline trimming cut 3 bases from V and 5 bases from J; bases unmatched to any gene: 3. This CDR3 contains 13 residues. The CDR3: CASSELRGETQYF. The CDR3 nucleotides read TGTGCCAGCAGTGAGCTCAGGGGGGAGACCCAGTACTTC.

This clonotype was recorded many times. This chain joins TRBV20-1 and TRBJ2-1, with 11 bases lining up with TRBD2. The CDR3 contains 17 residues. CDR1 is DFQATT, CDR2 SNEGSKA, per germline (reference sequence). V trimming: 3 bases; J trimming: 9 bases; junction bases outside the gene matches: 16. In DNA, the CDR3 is TGCAGTGCTAGGGAATTTGGGACTAGCGGTTTGCCCCCTGAGCAGTTCTTC. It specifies CSAREFGTSGLPPEQFF.

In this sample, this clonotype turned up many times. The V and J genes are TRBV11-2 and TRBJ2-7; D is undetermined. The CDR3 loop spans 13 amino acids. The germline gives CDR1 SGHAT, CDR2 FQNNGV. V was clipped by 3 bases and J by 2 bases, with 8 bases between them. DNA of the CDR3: TGTGCCAGCAGCTTTTCTACTACCTACGAGCAGTACTTC. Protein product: CASSFSTTYEQYF.

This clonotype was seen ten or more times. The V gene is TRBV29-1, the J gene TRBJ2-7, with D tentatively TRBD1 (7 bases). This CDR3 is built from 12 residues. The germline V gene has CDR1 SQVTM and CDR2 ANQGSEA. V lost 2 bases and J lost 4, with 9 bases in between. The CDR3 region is CSVEQGGYEQYF. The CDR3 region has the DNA TGCAGCGTTGAACAGGGGGGATACGAGCAGTACTTC.

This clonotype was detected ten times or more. The CDR3 reads CASSLALAGGRNEQFF. The CDR3, as DNA: TGTGCCAGCAGCTTAGCGCTAGCGGGAGGGCGGAATGAGCAGTTCTTC. V usage is TRBV7-9 and J usage is TRBJ2-1; 12 positions match TRBD2. Looked up from germline, CDR1 is SEHNR and CDR2 is FQNEAQ (reference sequence). CDR3 size: 16 residues. V shed 0 bases and J 7 bases; nucleotides not matched to a gene: 4.

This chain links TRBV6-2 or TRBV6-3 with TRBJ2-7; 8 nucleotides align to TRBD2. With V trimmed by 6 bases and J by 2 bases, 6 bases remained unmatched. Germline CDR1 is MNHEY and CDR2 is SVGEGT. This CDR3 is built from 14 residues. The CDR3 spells CASSSGSEAYEQYF. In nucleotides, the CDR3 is TGTGCCAGCAGCAGCGGGAGCGAGGCCTACGAGCAGTACTTC.

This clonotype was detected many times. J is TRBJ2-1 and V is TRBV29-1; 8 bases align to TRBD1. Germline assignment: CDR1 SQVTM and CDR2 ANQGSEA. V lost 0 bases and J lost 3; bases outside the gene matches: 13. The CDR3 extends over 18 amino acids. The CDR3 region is CSVEDLGTGALLYNEQFF. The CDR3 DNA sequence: TGCAGCGTTGAAGACCTAGGGACAGGCGCCCTCCTCTACAATGAGCAGTTCTTC.

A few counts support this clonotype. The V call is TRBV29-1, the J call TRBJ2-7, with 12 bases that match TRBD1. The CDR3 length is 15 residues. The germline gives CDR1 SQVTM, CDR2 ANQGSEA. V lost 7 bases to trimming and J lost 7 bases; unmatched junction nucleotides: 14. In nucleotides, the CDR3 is TGCAGCGGGACTACCCTGGGACAGGGGGCAATGGAGCAGTACTTC. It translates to CSGTTLGQGAMEQYF.

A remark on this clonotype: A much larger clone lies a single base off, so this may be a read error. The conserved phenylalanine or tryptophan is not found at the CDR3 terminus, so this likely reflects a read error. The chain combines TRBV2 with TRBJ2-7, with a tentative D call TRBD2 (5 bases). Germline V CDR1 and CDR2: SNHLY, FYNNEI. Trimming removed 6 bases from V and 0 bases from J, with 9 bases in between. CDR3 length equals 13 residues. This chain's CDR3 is CASREDSSYEQYS. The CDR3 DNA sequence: TGTGCCAGCAGGGAGGATTCCTCCTACGAGCAGTACTCC.

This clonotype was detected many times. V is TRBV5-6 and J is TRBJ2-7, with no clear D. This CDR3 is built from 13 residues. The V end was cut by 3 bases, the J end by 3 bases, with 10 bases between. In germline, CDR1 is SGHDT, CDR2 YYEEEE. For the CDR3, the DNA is TGTGCCAGCAGCTCCGACACTTACTACGAGCAGTACTTC. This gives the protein CASSSDTYYEQYF.

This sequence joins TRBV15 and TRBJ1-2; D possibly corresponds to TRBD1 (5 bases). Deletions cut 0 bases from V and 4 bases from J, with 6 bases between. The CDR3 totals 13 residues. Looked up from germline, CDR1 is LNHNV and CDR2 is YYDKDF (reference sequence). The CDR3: CATSREGLYGYTF. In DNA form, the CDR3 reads TGTGCCACCAGCAGAGAGGGGCTCTATGGCTACACCTTC.